This TCR beta chain was captured in a study of blood T cell repertoires in COVID-19. Losses at the gene ends were 2 bases for V and 6 bases for J; bases not matched to a gene: 5. The CDR3 is 15 amino acids. CDR1 and CDR2 (germline): GTSNPN, SVGIG (reference sequence). Produced via immunoSEQ multiplex PCR; TCRdb's table is partial and in-frame only. Of about 70,000 clones listed, 89% are singletons. This clonotype was obtained from a man in his fifties with active COVID-19. Sequenced input: peripheral blood. The chain links TRBV30 to TRBJ1-6, with 9 bases aligning to TRBD1. The CDR3 DNA follows: TGTGCCTGGAGTCGACAGGGGGAAGGTAATTCACCCCTCCACTTT. Translated: CAWSRQGEGNSPLHF.